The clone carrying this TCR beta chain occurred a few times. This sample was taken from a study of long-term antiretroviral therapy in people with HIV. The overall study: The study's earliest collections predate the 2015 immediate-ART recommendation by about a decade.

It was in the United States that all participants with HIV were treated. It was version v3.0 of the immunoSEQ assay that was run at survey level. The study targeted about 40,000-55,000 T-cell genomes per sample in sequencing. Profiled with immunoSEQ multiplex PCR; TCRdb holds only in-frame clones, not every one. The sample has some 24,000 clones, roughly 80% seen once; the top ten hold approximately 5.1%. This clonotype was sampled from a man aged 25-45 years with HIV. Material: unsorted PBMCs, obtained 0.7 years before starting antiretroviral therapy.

The CDR3 loop reads CASSPTPGLLNEQFF. The CDR3, as DNA: TGTGCCAGCAGTCCTACACCGGGACTCCTCAATGAGCAGTTCTTC. The chain joins TRBV6-5 to TRBJ2-1, with a possible D match to TRBD2 (6 bases). The CDR3 is 15 amino acids. Germline loops: CDR1 MNHEY, CDR2 SVGAGI. The V end was cut by 5 bases, the J end by 6 bases, with 17 bases between.